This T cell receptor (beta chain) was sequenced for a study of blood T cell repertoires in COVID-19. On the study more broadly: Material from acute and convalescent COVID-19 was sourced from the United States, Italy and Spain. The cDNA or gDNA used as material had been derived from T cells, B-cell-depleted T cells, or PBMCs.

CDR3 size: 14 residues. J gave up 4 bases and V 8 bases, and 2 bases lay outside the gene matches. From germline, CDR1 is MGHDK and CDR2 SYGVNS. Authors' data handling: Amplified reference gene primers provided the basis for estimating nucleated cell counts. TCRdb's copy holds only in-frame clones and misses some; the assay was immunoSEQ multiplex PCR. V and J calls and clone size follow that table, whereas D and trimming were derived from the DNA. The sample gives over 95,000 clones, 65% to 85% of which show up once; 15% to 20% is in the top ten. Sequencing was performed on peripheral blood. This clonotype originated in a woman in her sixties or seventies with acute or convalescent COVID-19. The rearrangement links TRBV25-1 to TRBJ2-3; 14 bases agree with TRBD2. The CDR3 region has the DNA TGTGCCAGCGGACTAGCGGGGGGCCCAGATACGCAGTATTTT. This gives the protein CASGLAGGPDTQYF.